Below are 5 T cell receptor beta chains sequenced from a single sample in a study of radiation and T cells in renal cell carcinoma. Time point of the sample: blood 2 weeks post-SBRT. Regarding treatment: 15 Gy SBRT to primary tumor, nephrectomy 4 weeks later. The assay was immunoSEQ multiplex PCR, and TCRdb's table has in-frame clones only and misses some. This table holds about 130,000 clones, 81% found once. The sequenced sample was blood, obtained from a patient whose treatment included radiotherapy and nephrectomy. The receptors were sampled from a man aged 50 or older with renal cell carcinoma.

This chain joins TRBV19 and TRBJ1-5; perhaps TRBD1 as D (5 bases). With 5 bases removed from V and 0 bases from J, the gap between germline ends came to 11 bases. CDR1 LNHDA and CDR2 SQIVND come from the germline V gene (reference sequence). CDR3 size: 15 residues. In DNA, the CDR3 is TGTGCCAGTAGTTCCCAGGGTTATAGCAATCAGCCCCAGCATTTT. This sequence encodes CASSSQGYSNQPQHF.

The genes are TRBV27 and TRBJ2-6, with D perhaps matching TRBD1 (5 bases). Germline CDR1 and CDR2: MNHEY and SMNVEV (reference sequence). Deletions cut 0 bases from V and 0 bases from J, with 12 bases between. The CDR3 contains 18 residues. The CDR3 DNA follows: TGTGCCAGCAGTTTATCATACAGGTCCTACTCTGGGGCCAACGTCCTGACTTTC. It is translated as CASSLSYRSYSGANVLTF.

The CDR3 protein is CASSQGMSTEAFF. In DNA form, the CDR3 reads TGTGCCAGCAGTCAGGGTATGAGCACTGAAGCTTTCTTT. The genes are TRBV2 and TRBJ1-1, with D perhaps matching TRBD1 (5 bases). Germline V gives CDR1 SNHLY, CDR2 FYNNEI. V lost 5 bases and J lost 4, with 11 bases in between. CDR3 length equals 13 residues.

This chain joins TRBV12-5 and TRBJ2-1; D assignment may be TRBD1 or TRBD2 (5 bases each). In germline, CDR1 is LGHNT, CDR2 FRNRAP. Trimming pared 3 bases from V and 0 bases from J, leaving 9 bases between. CDR3 length: 15 amino acids. The CDR3 DNA reads as TGTGCTAGTGGTTTTTGGGGGAGCTCCTACAATGAGCAGTTCTTC. This translates into CASGFWGSSYNEQFF. The whole variable domain, filled in from reference TRBV12-5 and TRBJ2-1, reads DARVTQTPRHKVTEMGQEVTMRCQPILGHNTVFWYRQTMMQGLELLAYFRNRAPLDDSGMPKDRFSAEMPDATLATLKIQPSEPRDSAVYFCASGFWGSSYNEQFFGPGTRLTVL.

This rearrangement joins TRBV28 to TRBJ2-7; no reliable D call. Trimming left V 2 bases short and J 3 bases short, with 8 bases between. Germline lookup yields CDR1 MDHEN and CDR2 SYDVKM. This CDR3 has 13 amino acids. CDR3 amino acids: CASSLRARYEQYF. CDR3 sequence (DNA): TGTGCCAGCAGTTTAAGAGCCCGCTACGAGCAGTACTTC.